The 23 T cell receptor beta chains below all came from one sample that was sequenced in a study of T-cell reconstitution after alpha-beta-depleted transplantation in children. Unique molecular identifiers were incorporated when the TCRbeta library was constructed. MiXCR, run by TCRdb on the PCR reads, gives a single entry per CDR3 protein. The table includes around 180,000 distinct CDR3 sequences, roughly 10% detected once. The sequences come from PBMCs, collected before TCRalphabeta/CD19-depleted stem cell transplant. These receptors came from a boy between 2 and 10 years old with acute myeloid leukemia, due to receive a stem cell transplant.

In its sample, this clonotype was seen many times. The chain joins TRBV20-1 to TRBJ2-7, with unresolved D. Germline CDR1 reads DFQATT; CDR2 reads SNEGSKA (reference sequence). This CDR3 has 12 residues. The V gene lost 5 bases and the J gene lost 0 bases, with 8 bases spanning the gap. CDR3 coding DNA: TGCAGTGCTCACGAGAGCTCCTACGAGCAGTACTTC. As protein: CSAHESSYEQYF.

This clonotype was seen repeatedly, ten times or more. The V gene is TRBV20-1, the J gene TRBJ1-2; the D is unclear. V shed 1 base and J shed 0 bases, with 6 bases lying between them. Germline CDR1 and CDR2: DFQATT and SNEGSKA (reference sequence). There are 13 residues in the CDR3. DNA of the CDR3: TGCAGTGCTAGAGTCTCAGCTAACTATGGCTACACCTTC. It specifies CSARVSANYGYTF.

Details on this clonotype: A much bigger clone sits one base away, suggesting this may be a read error. The chain combines TRBV19 with TRBJ2-1; D gene unclear. Germline V lookup: CDR1 LNHDA, CDR2 SQIVND (reference sequence). This CDR3 has 14 amino acids. CDR3 nucleotide sequence: TGTGGCAGTAGTATCCCGCTTATCGCGAATGAGCAGTTCTTC. This codes for CGSSIPLIANEQFF. The full variable domain, in which reference TRBV19 and TRBJ2-1 provide the parts outside the CDR3, is DGGITQSPKYLFRKEGQNVTLSCEQNLNHDAMYWYRQDPGQGLRLIYYSQIVNDFQKGDIAEGYSVSREKKESFPLTVTSAQKNPTAFYLCGSSIPLIANEQFFGPGTRLTVL.

In this sample, this clonotype turned up many times. This sequence joins TRBV11-2 and TRBJ1-1, with D tentatively TRBD1 (6 bases). V shed 2 bases and J shed 0 bases, with 13 bases lying between them. The length of the CDR3 is 16 residues. From germline, CDR1 is SGHAT and CDR2 FQNNGV. CDR3 sequence: CASSLNTGWLNTEAFF. CDR3 coding DNA: TGTGCCAGCAGCTTAAATACAGGGTGGCTGAACACTGAAGCTTTCTTT.

This clonotype has ten or more counts. The genes are TRBV30 and TRBJ1-4; 9 bases fit TRBD1. After removal of 5 bases from V and 7 bases from J, the junction contained 5 bases not matched to a gene. Per germline, CDR1 GTSNPN and CDR2 SVGIG (reference sequence). The CDR3 covers 13 residues. CDR3 sequence reads: CAWAGTGREKLFF. CDR3 coding DNA: TGTGCCTGGGCCGGGACAGGGCGTGAAAAACTGTTTTTT.

The sample holds many counts of this clonotype. The chain employs TRBV20-1 and TRBJ1-1; D call uncertain. This CDR3 contains 12 residues. Germline CDR1 DFQATT, CDR2 SNEGSKA (reference sequence). The V end lost 1 base, the J end lost 3 bases, and 6 bases lay between the germline ends. The DNA for the CDR3 is TGCAGTGCTAGAGTTGGGGACACTGAAGCTTTCTTT. This codes for CSARVGDTEAFF.

This clonotype was picked up many times. The chain joins TRBV4-2 to TRBJ2-3; D not certain. Between the trimmed V and J ends, which lost 1 base and 0 bases, there was a span of 8 bases. There are 15 residues in the CDR3. Germline assignment: CDR1 LGHNA and CDR2 YNFKEQ. CDR3 DNA: TGTGCCAGCAGCCAAGCTGCGCTTAGCACAGATACGCAGTATTTT. Its translation is CASSQAALSTDTQYF.

This clonotype was observed many times. This CDR3 reads CSARLAGGPRGEETQYF. For the CDR3, the DNA is TGCAGTGCTAGACTAGCGGGGGGCCCGCGTGGTGAAGAGACCCAGTACTTC. The chain has TRBV20-1 and TRBJ2-5; 11 nucleotides match TRBD2. This CDR3 contains 17 residues. In germline, CDR1 is DFQATT, CDR2 SNEGSKA (reference sequence). V was clipped by 2 bases and J by 3 bases; unmatched bases: 11.

This clonotype was seen repeatedly, ten times or more. The genes are TRBV20-1 and TRBJ1-3; 7 bases agree with TRBD1. The CDR3 loop spans 13 amino acids. The germline V gene has CDR1 DFQATT and CDR2 SNEGSKA (reference sequence). Trimming cost V 1 base and J 5 bases; bases outside gene matches: 2. The CDR3 DNA reads as TGCAGTGCTAGAGGGGACAGCAGAAACACCATATATTTT. Its protein product is CSARGDSRNTIYF.

This clonotype has ten or more counts. Its ends do not fully match the called genes, so a read error is possible. The V call is TRBV10-3, the J call TRBJ2-1; TRBD1 is a possible D gene (6 bases). CDR3 length equals 15 residues. The V gene's germline CDR1 is ENHRY and CDR2 SYGVKD. Written as DNA, the CDR3 is TGTGCCATCAGTGATCACAGGGAGTCCTTCAATGAGCAGTTCTTC. Translating gives CAISDHRESFNEQFF.

This chain uses TRBV11-2 with TRBJ2-3, with TRBD2 as a possible D gene (5 bases). The CDR3 extends over 17 amino acids. From germline, CDR1 is SGHAT and CDR2 FQNNGV. Between the trimmed V and J ends, which lost 0 bases and 2 bases, there was a span of 15 bases. CDR3 sequence reads: CASSLDIGPGITDTQYF. The CDR3 bases are TGTGCCAGCAGCTTAGATATTGGCCCGGGGATCACAGATACGCAGTATTTT.

This clonotype has at least ten counts. This chain uses TRBV12-3 or TRBV12-4 with TRBJ2-1; possible D gene TRBD2, 6 bases. V lost 5 bases to trimming and J lost 6 bases, with 11 bases between them. The CDR3 consists of 13 residues. For the CDR3, the DNA is TGTGCCAGCAGTATGGGACTCTTCAATGAGCAGTTCTTC. Protein: CASSMGLFNEQFF.

In this sample, this clonotype turned up many times. V usage is TRBV12-3 or TRBV12-4 and J usage is TRBJ2-7; D is uncertain. The ends were cut back, 6 bases at V and 4 bases at J, with 10 bases in the middle. The CDR3 sequence is 12 residues long. The CDR3 spells CASSTTGYEQYF. The CDR3 bases are TGTGCCAGCAGCACCACTGGTTACGAGCAGTACTTC.

CDR3 sequence reads: CASSSPGGANYGYTF. CDR3 sequence (DNA): TGTGCCAGCAGTTCCCCGGGGGGCGCCAACTATGGCTACACCTTC. The V gene is TRBV12-3 or TRBV12-4, the J gene TRBJ1-2; a weak D match, TRBD1 (6 bases). This CDR3 spans 15 amino acids. Between the trimmed V and J ends, which lost 4 bases and 2 bases, there was a span of 14 bases.

This clonotype came up many times. The J gene is TRBJ1-1, the V gene TRBV7-8, with a tentative D call TRBD1 (5 bases). Germline-derived CDR1 and CDR2 are SGHVS and FQNEAQ. This CDR3 is built from 18 residues. V shed 4 bases and J shed 0 bases, with 21 bases lying between them. The DNA for the CDR3 is TGTGCCAGCAGCTCAGCCCTGAAGAGTCCAGGGCTGAACACTGAAGCTTTCTTT. Amino acid sequence: CASSSALKSPGLNTEAFF.

This clonotype was seen at least ten times. The chain couples TRBV6-2 or TRBV6-3 to TRBJ2-7; D call uncertain. Germline CDR1 and CDR2: MNHEY and SVGEGT. This CDR3 is 14 amino acids long. The V gene lost 4 bases and the J gene lost 2 bases, with 12 bases spanning the gap. The CDR3 DNA sequence: TGTGCCAGCAGTTTGACCCGGGTACCCTACGAGCAGTACTTC. Its protein is CASSLTRVPYEQYF.

In its sample, this clonotype was seen many times. The CDR3: CASSLVSTTLNTEAFF. The CDR3 bases are TGTGCCAGCAGCTTAGTAAGTACCACACTGAACACTGAAGCTTTCTTT. The rearrangement links TRBV11-2 to TRBJ1-1; D gene unclear. Germline CDR1 and CDR2: SGHAT and FQNNGV. This CDR3 has 16 residues. Trimming took 1 base from V and 0 from J, leaving 12 bases between them.

This clonotype was counted ten times or more. The CDR3 region has the DNA TGTGCCAGCAGTGAATGGGTTAGTGAGCAGTTCTTC. Translated: CASSEWVSEQFF. The chain has TRBV2 and TRBJ2-1, with D uncertain. Germline loops: CDR1 SNHLY, CDR2 FYNNEI. The CDR3 sequence is 12 residues long. V lost 2 bases and J 9 bases, leaving 8 bases between the germline ends.

This clonotype was seen ten or more times. V and J are TRBV20-1 and TRBJ1-5; D not resolved. CDR3 size: 14 residues. Germline lookup yields CDR1 DFQATT and CDR2 SNEGSKA (reference sequence). V was pared by 1 base and J by 0 bases, with 7 bases between. This CDR3 reads CSARARDSNQPQHF. DNA of the CDR3: TGCAGTGCTAGAGCTAGAGATAGCAATCAGCCCCAGCATTTT.

This clonotype was observed at least ten times. The V call is TRBV4-1, the J call TRBJ2-3, with 8 bases that match TRBD2. This CDR3 spans 18 amino acids. Germline V CDR1 and CDR2: MGHRA, YSYEKL. V trimming: 7 bases; J trimming: 2 bases; junction bases outside the gene matches: 17. CDR3 in amino acids: CASTEKASGLALTDTQYF. The DNA for the CDR3 is TGCGCCAGCACCGAAAAAGCTTCAGGACTAGCCCTCACAGATACGCAGTATTTT.

This clonotype appeared many times. The chain employs TRBV4-1 and TRBJ2-1, with TRBD1 matching over 8 bases. The germline gives CDR1 MGHRA, CDR2 YSYEKL. The trim removed 4 bases at V and 3 bases at J, leaving 14 bases unmatched. CDR3 size: 18 residues. Here the CDR3 DNA reads TGCGCCAGCAGCCTCGAACCGCCGGACAGGGTGGGCTACAATGAGCAGTTCTTC. It codes for CASSLEPPDRVGYNEQFF.

This clonotype was seen repeatedly, ten times or more. The chain links TRBV5-1 to TRBJ2-7, with 14 bases lining up with TRBD2. This CDR3 region has 17 residues. CDR1 and CDR2 (germline): SGHRS, YFSETQ. V shed 4 bases and J 3 bases; nucleotides not matched to a gene: 9. The CDR3 DNA reads TGCGCCAGCAGCCCCCGACTAGCGGGAGGGCCTGGCTACGAGCAGTACTTC. Translation: CASSPRLAGGPGYEQYF.

This clonotype was seen ten or more times. The rearrangement joins TRBV12-3 or TRBV12-4 to TRBJ2-7, with D perhaps matching TRBD1 (6 bases). Trimming cost V 5 bases and J 9 bases, with 17 bases left between them. The CDR3 spans 13 residues. This CDR3 reads CASSGGSGLGQYF. The DNA of the CDR3 is TGTGCCAGCAGTGGGGGCAGCGGCCTGGGGCAGTACTTC.